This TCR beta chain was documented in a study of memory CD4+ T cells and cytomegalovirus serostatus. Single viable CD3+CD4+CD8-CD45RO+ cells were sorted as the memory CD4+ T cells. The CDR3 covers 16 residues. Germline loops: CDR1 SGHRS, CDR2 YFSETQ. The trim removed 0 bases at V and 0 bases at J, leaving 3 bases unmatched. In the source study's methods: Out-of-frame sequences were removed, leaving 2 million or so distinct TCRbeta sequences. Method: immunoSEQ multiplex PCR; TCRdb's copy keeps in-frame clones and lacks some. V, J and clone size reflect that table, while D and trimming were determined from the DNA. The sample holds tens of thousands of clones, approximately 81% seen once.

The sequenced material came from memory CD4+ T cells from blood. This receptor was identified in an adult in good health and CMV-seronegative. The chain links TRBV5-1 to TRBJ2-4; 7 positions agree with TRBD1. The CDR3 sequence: CASSLEGALAKNIQYF. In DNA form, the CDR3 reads TGCGCCAGCAGCTTGGAGGGGGCACTAGCCAAAAACATTCAGTACTTC.